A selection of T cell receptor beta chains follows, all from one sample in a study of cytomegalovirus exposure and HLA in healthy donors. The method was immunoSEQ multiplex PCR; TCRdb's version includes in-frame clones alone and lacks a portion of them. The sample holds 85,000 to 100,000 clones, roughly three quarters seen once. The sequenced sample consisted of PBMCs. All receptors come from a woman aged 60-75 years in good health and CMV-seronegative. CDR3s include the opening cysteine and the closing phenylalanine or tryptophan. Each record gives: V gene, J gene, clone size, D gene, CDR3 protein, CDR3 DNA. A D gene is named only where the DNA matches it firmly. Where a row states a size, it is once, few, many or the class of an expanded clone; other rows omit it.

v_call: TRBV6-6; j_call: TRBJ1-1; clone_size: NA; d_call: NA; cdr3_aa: CASSRNPGNTEAFF; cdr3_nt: TGTGCCAGCAGCCGAAATCCGGGAAACACTGAAGCTTTCTTT
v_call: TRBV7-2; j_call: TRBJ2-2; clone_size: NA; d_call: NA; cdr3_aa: CASSYRTANTGELFF; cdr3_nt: TGTGCCAGCAGCTATAGGACAGCGAACACCGGGGAGCTGTTTTTT
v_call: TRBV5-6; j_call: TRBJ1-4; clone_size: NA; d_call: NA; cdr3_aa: CASSSERGRVGEKLFF; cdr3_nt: TGTGCCAGCAGCTCAGAGCGGGGGCGCGTGGGTGAAAAACTGTTTTTT
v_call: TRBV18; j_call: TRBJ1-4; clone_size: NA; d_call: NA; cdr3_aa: CASSPTGNEKLFF; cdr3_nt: TGTGCCAGCTCACCAACTGGTAATGAAAAACTGTTTTTT
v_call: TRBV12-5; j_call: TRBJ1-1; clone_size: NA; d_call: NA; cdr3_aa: CASGFSTGMNTEAFF; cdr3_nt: TGTGCTAGTGGTTTTTCAACAGGGATGAACACTGAAGCTTTCTTT
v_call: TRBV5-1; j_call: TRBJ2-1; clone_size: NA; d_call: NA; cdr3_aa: CASSLVRGADNEQFF; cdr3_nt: TGCGCCAGCAGCTTGGTTCGGGGGGCCGACAATGAGCAGTTCTTC
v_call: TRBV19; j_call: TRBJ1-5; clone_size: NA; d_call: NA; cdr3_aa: CASSSTGTSNQPQHF; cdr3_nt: TGTGCCAGTAGTTCTACAGGGACTAGCAATCAGCCCCAGCATTTT
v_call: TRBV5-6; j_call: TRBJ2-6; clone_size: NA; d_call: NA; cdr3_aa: CASSRSTGSSGANVLTF; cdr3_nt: TGTGCCAGCAGCAGGTCGACAGGTAGCTCTGGGGCCAACGTCCTGACTTTC
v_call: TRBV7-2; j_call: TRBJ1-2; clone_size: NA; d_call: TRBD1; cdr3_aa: CASSEQTGNYGYTF; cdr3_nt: TGTGCCAGCAGCGAACAGACAGGGAACTATGGCTACACCTTC
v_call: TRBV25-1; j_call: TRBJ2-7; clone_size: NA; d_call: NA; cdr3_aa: CASSLAGGPFEQYF; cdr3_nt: TGTGCCAGCAGTCTAGCCGGGGGGCCTTTCGAGCAGTACTTC
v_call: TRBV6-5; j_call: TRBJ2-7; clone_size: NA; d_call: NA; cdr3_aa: CASSYSPTGEQYF; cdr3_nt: TGTGCCAGCAGTTACTCTCCCACGGGTGAGCAGTACTTC
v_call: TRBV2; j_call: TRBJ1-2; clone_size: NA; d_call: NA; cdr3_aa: CASTADGINYGYTF; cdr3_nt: TGTGCCAGCACCGCGGACGGGATAAACTATGGCTACACCTTC
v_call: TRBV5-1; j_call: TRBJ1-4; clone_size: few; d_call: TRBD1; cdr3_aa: CASSRGTGQEKLFF; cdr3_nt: TGCGCCAGCAGCCGTGGGACAGGACAAGAAAAACTGTTTTTT
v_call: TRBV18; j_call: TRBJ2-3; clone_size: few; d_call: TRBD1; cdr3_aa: CASSPGTGTDTQYF; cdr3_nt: TGTGCCAGCTCACCTGGGACAGGCACAGATACGCAGTATTTT
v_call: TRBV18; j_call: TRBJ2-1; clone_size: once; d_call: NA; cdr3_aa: CASSPFAEYNEQFF; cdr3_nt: TGTGCCAGCTCACCATTCGCAGAATACAATGAGCAGTTCTTC
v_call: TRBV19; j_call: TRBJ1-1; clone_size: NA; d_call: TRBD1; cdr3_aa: CASTNRGGIHTEAFF; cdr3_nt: TGTGCCAGTACCAACAGGGGGGGGATTCACACTGAAGCTTTCTTT
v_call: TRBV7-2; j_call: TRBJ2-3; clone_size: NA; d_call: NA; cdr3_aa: CASSPGLGTQYF; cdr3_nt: TGTGCCAGCAGTCCTGGGCTTGGTACGCAGTATTTT
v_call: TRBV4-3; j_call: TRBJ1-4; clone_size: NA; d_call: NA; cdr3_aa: CASSQDLAWEKLFF; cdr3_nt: TGCGCCAGCAGCCAAGACCTCGCGTGGGAAAAACTGTTTTTT
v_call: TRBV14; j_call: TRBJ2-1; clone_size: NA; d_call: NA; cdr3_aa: CASSQVGATLGNEQFF; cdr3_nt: TGTGCCAGCAGCCAAGTGGGGGCCACTTTAGGCAATGAGCAGTTCTTC
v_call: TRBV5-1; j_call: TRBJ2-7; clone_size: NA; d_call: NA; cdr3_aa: CASSLSTGEREEQYF; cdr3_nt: TGCGCCAGCAGCTTGAGTACAGGGGAGCGGGAGGAGCAGTACTTC
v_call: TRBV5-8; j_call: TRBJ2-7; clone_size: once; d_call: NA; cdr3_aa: CASRTRGIGYEQYF; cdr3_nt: TGTGCCAGCAGAACGAGGGGGATCGGCTACGAGCAGTACTTC
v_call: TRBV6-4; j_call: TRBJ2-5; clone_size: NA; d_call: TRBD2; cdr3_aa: CASSESASGSQETQYF; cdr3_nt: TGTGCCAGCAGTGAGTCGGCTAGCGGGTCCCAAGAGACCCAGTACTTC
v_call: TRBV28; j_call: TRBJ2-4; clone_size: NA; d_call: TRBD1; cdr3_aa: CASSINRGRNIQYF; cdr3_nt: TGTGCCAGCAGTATAAACAGGGGTAGGAACATTCAGTACTTC
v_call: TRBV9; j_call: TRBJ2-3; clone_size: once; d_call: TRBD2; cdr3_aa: CASSVSGGWADTQYF; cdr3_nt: TGTGCCAGCAGCGTAAGCGGGGGGTGGGCAGATACGCAGTATTTT
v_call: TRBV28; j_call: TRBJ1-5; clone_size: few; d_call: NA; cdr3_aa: CASSLIRGNQPQHF; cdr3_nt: TGTGCCAGCAGTTTAATCAGGGGCAATCAGCCCCAGCATTTT
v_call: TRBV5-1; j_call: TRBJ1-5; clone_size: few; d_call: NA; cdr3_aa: CASSLAGGFNQPQHF; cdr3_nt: TGCGCCAGCAGCTTGGCCGGGGGTTTCAATCAGCCCCAGCATTTT
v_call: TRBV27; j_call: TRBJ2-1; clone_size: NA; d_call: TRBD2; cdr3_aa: CASSLERGPYNEQFF; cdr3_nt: TGTGCCAGCAGTTTAGAGCGGGGCCCCTACAATGAGCAGTTCTTC
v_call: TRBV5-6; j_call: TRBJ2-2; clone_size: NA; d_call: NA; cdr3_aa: CASSFYSGLTGELFF; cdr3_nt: TGTGCCAGCAGCTTCTATAGCGGTCTCACCGGGGAGCTGTTTTTT
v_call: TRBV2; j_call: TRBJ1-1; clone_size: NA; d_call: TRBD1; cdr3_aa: CASRPQRQGGNTEAFF; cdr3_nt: TGTGCCAGCAGGCCCCAACGACAGGGAGGGAACACTGAAGCTTTCTTT
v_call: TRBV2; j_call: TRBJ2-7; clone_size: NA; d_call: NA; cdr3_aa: CASSNRAAYYEQYF; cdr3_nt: TGTGCCAGCAGCAACAGGGCCGCCTACTACGAGCAGTACTTC
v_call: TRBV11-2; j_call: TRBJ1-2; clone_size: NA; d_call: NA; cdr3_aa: CASSLGSNYGYTF; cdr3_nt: TGTGCCAGCAGCTTGGGGAGCAACTATGGCTACACCTTC
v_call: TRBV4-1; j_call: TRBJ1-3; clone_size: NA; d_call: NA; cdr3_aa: CASSQGGSSSGNTIYF; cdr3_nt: TGCGCCAGCAGCCAAGGCGGCTCGAGCTCTGGAAACACCATATATTTT
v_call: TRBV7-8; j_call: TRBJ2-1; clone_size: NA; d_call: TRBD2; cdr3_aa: CASSLGSGGAYNEQFF; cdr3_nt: TGTGCCAGCAGCTTAGGTAGCGGGGGGGCCTACAATGAGCAGTTCTTC
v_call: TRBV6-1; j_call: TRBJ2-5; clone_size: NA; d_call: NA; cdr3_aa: CASSDQPRGETQYF; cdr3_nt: TGTGCCAGCAGTGACCAGCCTAGGGGGGAGACCCAGTACTTC
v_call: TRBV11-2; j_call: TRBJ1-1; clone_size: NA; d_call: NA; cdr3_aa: CASSLHSWGGTEAFF; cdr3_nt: TGTGCCAGCAGCTTACACTCGTGGGGCGGCACTGAAGCTTTCTTT
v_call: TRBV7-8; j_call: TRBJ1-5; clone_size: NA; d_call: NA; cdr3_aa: CASSLARGIEPQHF; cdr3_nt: TGTGCCAGCAGCTTAGCGCGGGGGATTGAGCCCCAGCATTTT
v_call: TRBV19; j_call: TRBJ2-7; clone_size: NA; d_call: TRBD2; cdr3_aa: CATFPWGGKITYEQYF; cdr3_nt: TGTGCCACTTTTCCCTGGGGGGGAAAAATAACCTACGAGCAGTACTTC
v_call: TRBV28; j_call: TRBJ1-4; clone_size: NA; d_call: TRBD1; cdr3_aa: CASSQVGTANEKLFF; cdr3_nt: TGTGCCAGCAGCCAAGTGGGGACAGCAAATGAAAAACTGTTTTTT
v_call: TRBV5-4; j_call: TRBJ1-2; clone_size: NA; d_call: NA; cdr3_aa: CASSLDSISPNYGYTF; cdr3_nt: TGTGCCAGCAGCTTGGACAGTATTTCCCCTAACTATGGCTACACCTTC
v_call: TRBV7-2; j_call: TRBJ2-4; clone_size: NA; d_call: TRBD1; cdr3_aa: CASSGDRDGRNIQYF; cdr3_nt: TGTGCCAGCAGCGGGGACAGGGATGGACGGAACATTCAGTACTTC
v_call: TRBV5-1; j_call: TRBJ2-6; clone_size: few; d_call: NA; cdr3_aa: CASSWAGPSGANVLTF; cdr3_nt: TGCGCCAGCAGCTGGGCGGGACCTTCTGGGGCCAACGTCCTGACTTTC
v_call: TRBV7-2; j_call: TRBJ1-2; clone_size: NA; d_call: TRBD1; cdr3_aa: CASSLAPGTGIYGYTF; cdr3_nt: TGTGCCAGCAGCTTAGCCCCCGGGACAGGGATTTATGGCTACACCTTC
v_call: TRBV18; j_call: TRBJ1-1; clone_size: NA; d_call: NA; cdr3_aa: CASSPRQASTEAFF; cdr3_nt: TGTGCCAGCTCACCACGCCAGGCATCCACTGAAGCTTTCTTT